This T cell receptor beta chain is from a study of blood T cell repertoires in COVID-19. For the study at large: Samples representing acute and convalescent COVID-19 were sourced from the United States, Italy and Spain. PBMCs, B-cell-depleted T cells, or T cells provided the cDNA or gDNA that made up the material.

V gave up 4 bases and J gave up 0 bases, with 13 bases separating them. CDR3 length: 16 residues. Germline CDR1 is MDHEN and CDR2 is SYDVKM. Authors' methods: Cell counts per sample came from amplifying reference gene primers. Profiled with immunoSEQ multiplex PCR; TCRdb holds only in-frame clones, not every one. That table furnishes V, J and clone size, whereas the DNA furnished D and trimming. The profile shows about 280,000 clones, 86% of them singletons. The source of this sequence is a woman in her 70s with COVID-19, enrolled during active disease. The chain is built from TRBV28 and TRBJ1-5; D is perhaps TRBD1 (6 bases). Input material: peripheral blood. This CDR3 reads CASSSTETGSNQPQHF. As DNA, the CDR3 is TGTGCCAGCAGTTCCACAGAGACAGGTAGCAATCAGCCCCAGCATTTT.